The 5 T cell receptor beta chains reported below all come from one sample, sequenced in a study of cytomegalovirus exposure and HLA in healthy donors (dated by TCRdb to about 2017). Receptor amplification or capture employed the immunoSEQ multiplex PCR assay. The multiplex PCR relied on a mix of 60 forward primers for TCR Vbeta segments and 13 reverse primers for TCR Jbeta segments. Held by TCRdb, this immuneACCESS table contains in-frame sequences only and omits some clones. Under half of the omission traces to an unresolved V gene where checked; the cause of the rest is unknown. In this sample the table shows about 200,000 clones, about three quarters of which occur a single time. Of the sample, roughly 2% falls within the top ten clones. The specimen sequenced was PBMCs. Receptor source: a man aged 18 to 29 in good health and CMV-seronegative.

The chain links TRBV30 to TRBJ2-7; D uncertain. This CDR3 contains 12 residues. The germline gives CDR1 GTSNPN, CDR2 SVGIG (reference sequence). Trimming removed 5 bases from V and 0 bases from J, with 8 bases in between. The CDR3 DNA reads as TGTGCCTGGGGGCGTAGCTCCTACGAGCAGTACTTC. This codes for CAWGRSSYEQYF.

V is TRBV5-6 and J is TRBJ1-3; D is perhaps TRBD1 (5 bases). The ends were cut back, 2 bases at V and 8 bases at J, with 17 bases in the middle. Germline CDR1 SGHDT, CDR2 YYEEEE. This CDR3 comprises 15 residues. CDR3 bases: TGTGCCAGCAGCTTTTCACCGGGACTGCTGGACACCATATATTTT. It specifies CASSFSPGLLDTIYF. The full variable domain, in which reference TRBV5-6 and TRBJ1-3 provide the parts outside the CDR3, is DAGVTQSPTHLIKTRGQQVTLRCSPKSGHDTVSWYQQALGQGPQFIFQYYEEEERQRGNFPDRFSGHQFPNYSSELNVNALLLGDSALYLCASSFSPGLLDTIYFGEGSWLTVV.

V is TRBV6-6 and J is TRBJ1-2; maybe TRBD1 (5 bases). Trimming shortened V by 7 bases and J by 5 bases, and 14 bases separated the two germline ends. Germline V gives CDR1 MNHNY, CDR2 SVGAGI (reference sequence). The CDR3 consists of 13 residues. CDR3 nucleotides: TGTGCCAGCACGGAGGGGATTCGGTATGGCTACACCTTC. This gives the protein CASTEGIRYGYTF.

The J gene is TRBJ2-6, the V gene TRBV7-8, with 7 bases that match TRBD2. Germline V gene sequence: CDR1 SGHVS, CDR2 FQNEAQ. Unmatched junction bases numbered 12, after V lost 4 bases and J lost 3 bases. The CDR3 covers 18 residues. This CDR3 is CASSYGGTGGYGANVLTF. The CDR3 DNA sequence: TGTGCCAGCAGCTATGGGGGTACCGGGGGGTATGGGGCCAACGTCCTGACTTTC. Together with reference TRBV7-8 and TRBJ2-6, the CDR3 gives the full variable domain: GAGVSQSPRYKVAKRGQDVALRCDPISGHVSLFWYQQALGQGPEFLTYFQNEAQLDKSGLPSDRFFAERPEGSVSTLKIQRTQQEDSAVYLCASSYGGTGGYGANVLTFGAGSRLTVL.

The CDR3 coding sequence is TGTGCCATCAGTGAAGGAGAAGCGGCGGGAGGGCAGGATGAGCAGTTCTTC. It specifies CAISEGEAAGGQDEQFF. J is TRBJ2-1 and V is TRBV10-3, with TRBD2 matching over 9 bases. The CDR3 extends over 17 amino acids. Germline loops: CDR1 ENHRY, CDR2 SYGVKD. The V gene end was trimmed by 3 bases and the J gene end by 8 bases; junction bases not matched to a gene: 14.